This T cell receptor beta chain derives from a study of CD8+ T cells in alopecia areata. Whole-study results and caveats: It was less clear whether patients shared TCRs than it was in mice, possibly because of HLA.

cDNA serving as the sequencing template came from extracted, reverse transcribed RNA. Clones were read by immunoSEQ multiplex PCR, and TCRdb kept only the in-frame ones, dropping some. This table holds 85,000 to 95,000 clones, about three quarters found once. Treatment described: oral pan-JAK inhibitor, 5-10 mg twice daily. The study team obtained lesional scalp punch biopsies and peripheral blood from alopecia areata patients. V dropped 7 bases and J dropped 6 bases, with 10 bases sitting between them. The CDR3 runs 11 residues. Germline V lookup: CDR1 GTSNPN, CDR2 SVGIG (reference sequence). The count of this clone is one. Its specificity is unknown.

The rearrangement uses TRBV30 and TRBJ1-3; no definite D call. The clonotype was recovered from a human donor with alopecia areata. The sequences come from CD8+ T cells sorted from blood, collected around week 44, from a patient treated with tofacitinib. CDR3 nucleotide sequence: TGTGCCTTCGAAAGAACAAACACCATATATTTT. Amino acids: CAFERTNTIYF.